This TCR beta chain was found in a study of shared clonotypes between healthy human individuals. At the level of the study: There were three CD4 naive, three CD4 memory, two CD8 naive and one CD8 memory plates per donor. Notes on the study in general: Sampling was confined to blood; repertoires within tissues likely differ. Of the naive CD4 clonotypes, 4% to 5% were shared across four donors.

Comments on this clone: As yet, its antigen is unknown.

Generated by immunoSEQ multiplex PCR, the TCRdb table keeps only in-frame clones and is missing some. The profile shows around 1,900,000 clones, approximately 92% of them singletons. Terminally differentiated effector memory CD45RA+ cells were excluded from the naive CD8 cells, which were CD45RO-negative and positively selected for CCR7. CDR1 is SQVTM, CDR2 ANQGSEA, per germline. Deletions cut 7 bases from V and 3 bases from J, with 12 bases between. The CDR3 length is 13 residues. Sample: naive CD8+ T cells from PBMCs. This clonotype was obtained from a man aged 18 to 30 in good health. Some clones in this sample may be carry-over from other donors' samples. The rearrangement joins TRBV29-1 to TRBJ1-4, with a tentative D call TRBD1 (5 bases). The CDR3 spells CSGLQGANEKLFF. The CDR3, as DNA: TGCAGCGGCCTCCAGGGCGCTAATGAAAAACTGTTTTTT.